Only a few counts were recorded for the clone carrying this TCR beta chain. Its antigen is undetermined. Carrying unique molecular identifiers, the cDNA also gained a universal primer site through template switching. TCRdb redid the calling of the 5' RACE reads with MiXCR, one entry per CDR3 protein. The top ten clones hold about 1.9% of a sample with 210,000 or so distinct CDR3 sequences, around 6.9% of them seen once. The V and J ends lost 1 base and 10 bases respectively, with 13 bases between them. CDR3 length equals 13 residues. The germline V gene encodes CDR1 SGHTA and CDR2 FQGNSA. This sample stems from a study of identical twins. Whole-study findings and limits: Insertions ran lower in abundant cord blood beta clonotypes, though not in memory repertoires.

The sample was also reused in another study, on yellow fever vaccine responses in identical twins. As that study records: Twins reportedly had a vaccine T cell response that seemed partly convergent, partly personalized.

Source material: memory (CD45RO+) T cells sorted from blood. The sequence was collected from a woman under 30 in good health. This chain uses TRBV7-2 with TRBJ2-5; the D is unclear. The CDR3 nucleotides read TGTGCCAGCAGCTTAGGGTGGCCGAGGATCCAGTACTTC. It encodes CASSLGWPRIQYF.